This TCR beta chain was recorded in a study of sequential checkpoint blockade in melanoma (dated 2019 in TCRdb). The study in broad terms: Patients were randomized 1:1 to first-line nivolumab followed by ipilimumab (arm A) or ipilimumab followed by nivolumab (arm B). Maintenance nivolumab was given following each of the two trial sequences. Overall results and qualifications from the work: Larger, independent patient cohorts are needed to validate the response-prediction model that combines TCR metrics and mutation burden.

CDR1 and CDR2 are read off the germline V gene (reference sequence) as MNHEY and SMNVEV. Its CDR3 holds 12 amino acids, cysteine through phenylalanine. Just the 36-base CDR3 DNA is kept, in frame starting at base 1. To note about this clone: It has no known antigen specificity. Base qualities are missing; no much larger clone stands one base away.

TCRbeta CDR3 regions were immunosequenced from genomic DNA with the immunoSEQ Assay. Genomic DNA was amplified by bias-controlled multiplex PCR before high-throughput sequencing. As for how the authors treated the data: To quantify the absolute abundance of each unique TCRbeta CDR3 region, the sequences were collapsed and filtered. Clonality was defined as 1 minus Pielou's evenness and was calculated using productive rearrangements only. Clones with significantly greater frequencies in on-treatment versus baseline samples were identified using a previously published method. Here the immuneACCESS table is served through TCRdb, limited to in-frame sequences with V and J called. Missing clones are a known gap in these copies; in checked studies unresolved V genes cover under half, and the rest lacks a known reason. V and J calls and clone size are those listed in that table; D and trimming were worked out from the DNA. The sample table holds 13,000 or so clones, of which about 78% were seen once. The ten largest make up roughly 30% of the sample.

In light of the paper, this sample's treatment or condition label describes: randomized to nivolumab then ipilimumab (arm A) or the reverse (arm B). Prior DNA-damaging chemotherapy had not been received by any trial patient. On a FACS Aria II flow cytometer, live CD3+CD8+ cells that were negative for CD19 and CD56 were sorted from thawed PBMCs. CheckMate 064, a randomized, open-label phase II trial of sequential checkpoint blockade, was the source of the samples, all of which came from patients with melanoma. Leukapheresis was used to collect peripheral blood mononuclear cells, which were then purified with Ficoll-Paque and frozen in human serum with about 9.3% DMSO. Immediately after sorting, the purity of sorted blood CD3+CD8+ cells was verified to be >98%, after which DNA was extracted.

Rearrangement joined TRBV27 to TRBJ2-5, with a tentative D gene TRBD1 over 6 matching bases. The J call could be wrong; TRBJ2-7 is a better fit for the DNA end. The TCR was taken from a human donor with melanoma. This sample comprised CD8+ T cells sorted from blood (inferred from file names), obtained from a patient given nivolumab and ipilimumab in sequence. The CDR3 amino acid sequence is: CASGRGTYEQYF. At the DNA level, the sequence is TGTGCCAGCGGTAGGGGGACCTACGAGCAGTACTTC.